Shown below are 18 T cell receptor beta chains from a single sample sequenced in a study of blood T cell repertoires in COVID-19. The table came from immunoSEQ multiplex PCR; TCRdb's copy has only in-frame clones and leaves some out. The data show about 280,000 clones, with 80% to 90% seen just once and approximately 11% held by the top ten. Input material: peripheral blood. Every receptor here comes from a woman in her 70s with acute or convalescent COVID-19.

CDR3 sequence (DNA): TGTGCCAGCAGCTCGCCCAATTCCGGTAGCGGGGGACGAACGCAGTATTTT. As protein: CASSSPNSGSGGRTQYF. The chain is built from TRBV5-4 and TRBJ2-3; TRBD2 aligns across 9 bases. Germline V gene data show CDR1 as SGHNT and CDR2 as YYREEE (reference sequence). The CDR3 loop spans 17 amino acids. V was pared by 3 bases and J by 9 bases, with 17 bases of the junction left unmatched.

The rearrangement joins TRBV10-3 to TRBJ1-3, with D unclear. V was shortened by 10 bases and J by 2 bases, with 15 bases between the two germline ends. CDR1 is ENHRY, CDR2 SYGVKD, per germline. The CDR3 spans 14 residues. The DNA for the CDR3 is TGTGCCACCGGTTCGCCTCCAACTGGAAACACCATATATTTT. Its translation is CATGSPPTGNTIYF.

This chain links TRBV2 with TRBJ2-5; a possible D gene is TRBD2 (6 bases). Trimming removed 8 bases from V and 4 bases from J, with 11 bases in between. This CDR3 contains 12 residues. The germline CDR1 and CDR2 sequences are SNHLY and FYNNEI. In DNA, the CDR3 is TGTGCCAGCCTTTGGAGGGGAGAGACCCAGTACTTC. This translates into CASLWRGETQYF.

The CDR3 nucleotides are TGTGCCAGCAGCCATGGCCGCTTGAACTATGGCTACACCTTC. Translation gives CASSHGRLNYGYTF. The chain uses TRBV3-1 (or the pseudogene TRBV3-2) and TRBJ1-2; D gene uncertain. Germline V gives CDR1 LGHDT, CDR2 YNNKEL (reference sequence). CDR3 length: 14 amino acids. V lost 3 bases to trimming and J lost 2 bases, with 10 bases between them.

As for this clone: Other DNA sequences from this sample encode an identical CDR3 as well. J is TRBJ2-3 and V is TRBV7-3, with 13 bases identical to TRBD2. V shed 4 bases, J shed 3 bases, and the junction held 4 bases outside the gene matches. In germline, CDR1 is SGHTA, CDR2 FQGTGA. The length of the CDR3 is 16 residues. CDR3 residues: CASSSGLAGVTDTQYF. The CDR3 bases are TGTGCCAGCAGCTCCGGACTAGCGGGGGTGACAGATACGCAGTATTTT.

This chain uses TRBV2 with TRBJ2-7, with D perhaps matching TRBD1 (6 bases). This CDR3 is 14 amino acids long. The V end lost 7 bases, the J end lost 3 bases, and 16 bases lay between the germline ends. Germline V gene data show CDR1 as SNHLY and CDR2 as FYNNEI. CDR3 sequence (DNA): TGTGCCAGCAATTCGGGCAGGGGAATCTACGAGCAGTACTTC. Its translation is CASNSGRGIYEQYF.

The CDR3 protein is CASSPREREPQHF. In DNA, the CDR3 is TGTGCCAGCAGCCCTCGGGAACGGGAGCCCCAGCATTTT. The gene calls are TRBV27 and TRBJ1-5; no reliable D call. Trimming pared 6 bases from V and 8 bases from J, leaving 14 bases between. This CDR3 has 13 amino acids. The V gene's germline CDR1 is MNHEY and CDR2 SMNVEV (reference sequence).

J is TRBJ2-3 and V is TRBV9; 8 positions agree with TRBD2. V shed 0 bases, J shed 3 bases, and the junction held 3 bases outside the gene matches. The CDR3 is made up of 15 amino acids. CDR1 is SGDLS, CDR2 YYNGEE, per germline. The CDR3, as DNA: TGTGCCAGCAGCGTAGATGAGCGGGGGACAGATACGCAGTATTTT. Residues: CASSVDERGTDTQYF. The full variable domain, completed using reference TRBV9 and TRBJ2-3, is DSGVTQTPKHLITATGQRVTLRCSPRSGDLSVYWYQQSLDQGLQFLIQYYNGEERAKGNILERFSAQQFPDLHSELNLSSLELGDSALYFCASSVDERGTDTQYFGPGTRLTVL.

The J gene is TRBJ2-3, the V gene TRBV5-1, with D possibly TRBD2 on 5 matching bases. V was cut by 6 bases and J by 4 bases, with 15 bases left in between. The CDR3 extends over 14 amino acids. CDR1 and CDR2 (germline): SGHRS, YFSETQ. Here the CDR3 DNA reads TGCGCCAGCACGTCGGGCCAGCGGTCAGATACGCAGTATTTT. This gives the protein CASTSGQRSDTQYF. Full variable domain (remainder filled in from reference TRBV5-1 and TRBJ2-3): KAGVTQTPRYLIKTRGQQVTLSCSPISGHRSVSWYQQTPGQGLQFLFEYFSETQRNKGNFPGRFSGRQFSNSRSEMNVSTLELGDSALYLCASTSGQRSDTQYFGPGTRLTVL.

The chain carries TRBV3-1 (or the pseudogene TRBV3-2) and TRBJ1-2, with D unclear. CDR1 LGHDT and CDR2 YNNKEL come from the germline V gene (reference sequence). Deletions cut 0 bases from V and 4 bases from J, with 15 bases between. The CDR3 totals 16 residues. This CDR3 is CASSQDLHGGGYGYTF. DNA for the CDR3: TGTGCCAGCAGCCAAGATCTTCATGGCGGCGGCTATGGCTACACCTTC.

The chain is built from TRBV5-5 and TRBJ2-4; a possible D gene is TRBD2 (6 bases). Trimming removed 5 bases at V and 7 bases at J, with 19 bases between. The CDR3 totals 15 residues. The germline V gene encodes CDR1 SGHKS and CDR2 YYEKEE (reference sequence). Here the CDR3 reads CASREGRGAVNIQYF. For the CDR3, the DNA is TGTGCCAGCAGAGAAGGGCGGGGTGCGGTGAACATTCAGTACTTC.

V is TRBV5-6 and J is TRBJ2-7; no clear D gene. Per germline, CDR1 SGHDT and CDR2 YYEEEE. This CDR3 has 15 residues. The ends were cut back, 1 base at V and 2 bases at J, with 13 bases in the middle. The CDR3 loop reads CASSLSLRLTYEQYF. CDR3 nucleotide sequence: TGTGCCAGCAGCTTGTCACTCCGGTTAACCTACGAGCAGTACTTC.

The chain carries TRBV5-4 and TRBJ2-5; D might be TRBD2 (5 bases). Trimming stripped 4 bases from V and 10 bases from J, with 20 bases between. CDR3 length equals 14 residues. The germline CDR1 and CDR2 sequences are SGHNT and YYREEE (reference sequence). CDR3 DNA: TGTGCCAGCAGCACACTTGGGCCCGGAGAGGGCCAGTACTTC. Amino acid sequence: CASSTLGPGEGQYF.

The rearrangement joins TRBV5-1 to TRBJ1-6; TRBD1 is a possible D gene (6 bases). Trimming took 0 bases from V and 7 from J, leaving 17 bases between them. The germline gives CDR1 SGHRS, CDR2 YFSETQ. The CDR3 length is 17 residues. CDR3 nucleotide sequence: TGCGCCAGCAGCTTGGTCGGCCAGACAGGAGGAAATTCACCCCTCCACTTT. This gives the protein CASSLVGQTGGNSPLHF.

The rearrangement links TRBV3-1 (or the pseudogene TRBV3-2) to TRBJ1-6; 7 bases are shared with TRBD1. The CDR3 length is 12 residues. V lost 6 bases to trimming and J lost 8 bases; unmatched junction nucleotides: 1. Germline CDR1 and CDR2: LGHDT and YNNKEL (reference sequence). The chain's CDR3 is CASRTGHSPLHF. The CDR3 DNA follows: TGTGCCAGCAGGACAGGGCATTCACCCCTCCACTTT.

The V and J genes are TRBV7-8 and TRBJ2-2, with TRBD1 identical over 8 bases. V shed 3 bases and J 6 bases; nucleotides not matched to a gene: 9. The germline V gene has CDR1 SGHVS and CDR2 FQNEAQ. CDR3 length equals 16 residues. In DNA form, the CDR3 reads TGTGCCAGCAGCTTGAGACAGGGGTCAATCGCCGGGGAGCTGTTTTTT. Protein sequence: CASSLRQGSIAGELFF.

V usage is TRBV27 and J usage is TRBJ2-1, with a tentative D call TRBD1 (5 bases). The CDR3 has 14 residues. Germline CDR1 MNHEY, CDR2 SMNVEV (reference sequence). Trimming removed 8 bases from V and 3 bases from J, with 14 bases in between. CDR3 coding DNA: TGTGCCAGCTTTTCAGGGTTGAACTACAATGAGCAGTTCTTC. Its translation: CASFSGLNYNEQFF.

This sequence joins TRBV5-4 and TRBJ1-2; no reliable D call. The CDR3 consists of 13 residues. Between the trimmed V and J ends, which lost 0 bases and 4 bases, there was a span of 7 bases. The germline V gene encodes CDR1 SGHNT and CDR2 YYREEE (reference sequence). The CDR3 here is CASSLEAGYGYTF. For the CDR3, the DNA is TGTGCCAGCAGCTTGGAGGCAGGCTATGGCTACACCTTC. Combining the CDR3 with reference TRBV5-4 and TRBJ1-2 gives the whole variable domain ETGVTQSPTHLIKTRGQQVTLRCSSQSGHNTVSWYQQALGQGPQFIFQYYREEENGRGNFPPRFSGLQFPNYSSELNVNALELDDSALYLCASSLEAGYGYTFGSGTRLTVV.